These 32 T cell receptor beta chains were all obtained from the same sample, sequenced in a study of neoadjuvant nivolumab and ipilimumab in lung cancer (TCRdb year 2020). The sample's time point label, decoded: at surgical resection after neoadjuvant nivolumab +/- ipilimumab. The library was prepared using the immunoSEQ multiplex PCR assay. Sourced from immuneACCESS, this table was stored by TCRdb with only in-frame sequences that have V and J called. A share of the clones is absent; for the studies checked, an unresolved V gene accounts for under half, and the remainder has no known explanation. Present in this sample are some 31,000 clones, roughly 90% of which were seen just once. The top ten constitute approximately 2.2% of the sample. This specimen was peripheral blood, taken after neoadjuvant nivolumab, alone or with ipilimumab, at or shortly before surgery. The receptors were sampled from an adult with non-small cell lung cancer.

V is TRBV5-4 and J is TRBJ1-1; TRBD1 matches at 10 bases. Losses at the gene ends were 2 bases for V and 1 base for J; bases not matched to a gene: 2. This CDR3 comprises 15 residues. In germline, CDR1 is SGHNT, CDR2 YYREEE (reference sequence). The CDR3 nucleotides read TGTGCCAGCAGCTTTGACAGGGGGCGGAACACTGAAGCTTTCTTT. Translated: CASSFDRGRNTEAFF. The full variable domain, in which reference TRBV5-4 and TRBJ1-1 provide the parts outside the CDR3, is ETGVTQSPTHLIKTRGQQVTLRCSSQSGHNTVSWYQQALGQGPQFIFQYYREEENGRGNFPPRFSGLQFPNYSSELNVNALELDDSALYLCASSFDRGRNTEAFFGQGTRLTVV.

This chain links TRBV7-6 with TRBJ2-1; 10 nucleotides align to TRBD2. Trimming cost V 5 bases and J 4 bases; bases outside gene matches: 8. This CDR3 has 16 amino acids. Germline V gene sequence: CDR1 SGHVS, CDR2 FNYEAQ. CDR3 sequence: CASSPALAGDYNEQFF. The DNA for the CDR3 is TGTGCCAGCAGCCCTGCCCTAGCGGGAGATTACAATGAGCAGTTCTTC.

The V and J genes are TRBV28 and TRBJ2-5; TRBD1 is a possible D gene (5 bases). CDR3 length: 12 amino acids. Germline CDR1 and CDR2: MDHEN and SYDVKM. Between the trimmed V and J ends, which lost 4 bases and 4 bases, there was a span of 7 bases. CDR3 sequence (DNA): TGTGCCAGCAGTTCCAGGGTAGAGACCCAGTACTTC. Translation: CASSSRVETQYF.

The chain has TRBV11-2 and TRBJ2-5, with 9 bases that match TRBD1. The CDR3 loop spans 15 amino acids. The ends lost 8 bases at V and 7 bases at J; junction bases unmatched: 14. CDR1 is SGHAT, CDR2 FQNNGV, per germline. DNA of the CDR3: TGTGCCAGCCGGACACAGGGGGCAGTCTCGGGGACCCAGTACTTC. Its protein product is CASRTQGAVSGTQYF.

This clone occurred once. The chain employs TRBV15 and TRBJ2-6; 8 nucleotides match TRBD1. Germline V gene data show CDR1 as LNHNV and CDR2 as YYDKDF (reference sequence). V trimming: 5 bases; J trimming: 1 base; junction bases outside the gene matches: 4. This CDR3 region has 16 residues. This CDR3 reads CATSGQGMSGANVLTF. CDR3 nucleotide sequence: TGTGCCACCAGCGGACAGGGAATGTCTGGGGCCAACGTCCTGACTTTC.

This clone was detected only a few times. The chain is built from TRBV5-1 and TRBJ1-2, with D tentatively TRBD1 (6 bases). The CDR3 extends over 14 amino acids. Germline values: CDR1 SGHRS, CDR2 YFSETQ. The V end lost 4 bases, the J end lost 8 bases, and 18 bases lay between the germline ends. The CDR3 region is CASSPLPGAFGYTF. Here the CDR3 DNA reads TGCGCCAGCAGCCCCCTCCCGGGGGCGTTCGGCTACACCTTC.

The chain has TRBV4-1 and TRBJ1-5, with D uncertain. This CDR3 spans 15 amino acids. CDR1 MGHRA and CDR2 YSYEKL come from the germline V gene. V lost 4 bases and J lost 3, with 13 bases in between. The CDR3 DNA sequence: TGCGCCAGCAGCCTACGGACGGACGCCAATCAGCCCCAGCATTTT. Amino acid sequence: CASSLRTDANQPQHF.

In DNA form, the CDR3 reads TGTGCCAGCTCCCCCACGTGGAGGACAGATGGCTACACCTTC. This translates into CASSPTWRTDGYTF. The chain couples TRBV6-6 to TRBJ1-2; TRBD1 is a possible D gene (6 bases). The germline CDR1 and CDR2 sequences are MNHNY and SVGAGI (reference sequence). This CDR3 has 14 amino acids. V was clipped by 8 bases and J by 6 bases, with 19 bases between them.

The chain combines TRBV7-2 with TRBJ1-1, with TRBD1 matching over 7 bases. This CDR3 comprises 15 residues. From germline, CDR1 is SGHTA and CDR2 FQGNSA. V lost 2 bases to trimming and J lost 5 bases; unmatched junction nucleotides: 8. This CDR3 reads CASSLRTGRGTEAFF. CDR3 in DNA: TGTGCCAGCAGCTTACGGACAGGCCGGGGGACTGAAGCTTTCTTT.

J is TRBJ2-7 and V is TRBV7-2; TRBD1 might be the D (5 bases). This CDR3 is 14 amino acids long. Germline V gene sequence: CDR1 SGHTA, CDR2 FQGNSA. V lost 1 base to trimming and J lost 3 bases, with 10 bases between them. CDR3 nucleotides: TGTGCCAGCAGCTTAGGCCTAGACAGCTACGAGCAGTACTTC. It yields the protein CASSLGLDSYEQYF.

The chain combines TRBV10-3 with TRBJ2-7; 8 bases match TRBD2. CDR1 is ENHRY, CDR2 SYGVKD, per germline. Germline trimming cut 0 bases from V and 4 bases from J; bases unmatched to any gene: 5. The CDR3 contains 15 residues. CDR3 region: CAISESASGYYEQYF. CDR3 nucleotide sequence: TGTGCCATCAGTGAGTCGGCTAGCGGGTATTACGAGCAGTACTTC.

The chain uses TRBV10-1 and TRBJ2-1; 11 bases align to TRBD2. Unmatched junction bases numbered 8, after V lost 4 bases and J lost 6 bases. Germline V CDR1 and CDR2: WNHNN, SYGVQD (reference sequence). The CDR3 runs 16 residues. The CDR3 sequence: CASSAASGRRVNEQFF. The CDR3 bases are TGCGCCAGCAGTGCGGCTAGCGGGAGGAGGGTCAATGAGCAGTTCTTC.

V usage is TRBV9 and J usage is TRBJ2-2, with 12 positions matching TRBD2. This CDR3 comprises 15 residues. Trimming took 5 bases from V and 5 from J; bases not matched to a gene: 4. The germline CDR1 and CDR2 sequences are SGDLS and YYNGEE. CDR3 bases: TGTGCCAGCAGAGCTAGCGGGAGGGGTACCGGGGAGCTGTTTTTT. It encodes CASRASGRGTGELFF.

This chain uses TRBV11-2 with TRBJ2-7, with TRBD1 as a possible D gene (5 bases). Trimming cost V 2 bases and J 2 bases, with 13 bases left between them. Germline CDR1 SGHAT, CDR2 FQNNGV. The CDR3 is made up of 15 amino acids. The DNA for the CDR3 is TGTGCCAGCAGCTTAAGGGGCAGGATAACCTACGAGCAGTACTTC. This translates into CASSLRGRITYEQYF.

The rearrangement joins TRBV5-6 to TRBJ2-2; no clear D. The CDR3 consists of 17 residues. Trimming took 1 base from V and 2 from J, leaving 15 bases between them. CDR1 SGHDT and CDR2 YYEEEE come from the germline V gene. CDR3 nucleotides: TGTGCCAGCAGCTTGAGCTTAACACCACCTAACACCGGGGAGCTGTTTTTT. Translation: CASSLSLTPPNTGELFF.

This clone was counted only a few times. V is TRBV7-6 and J is TRBJ1-5; tentatively, D is TRBD1 (5 bases). Trimming took off 5 bases at V and 2 bases at J, with 10 bases between the two ends. The length of the CDR3 is 14 residues. Per the germline V gene, CDR1 is SGHVS and CDR2 is FNYEAQ. The CDR3 protein is CASSQGGGNQPQHF. As DNA, the CDR3 is TGTGCCAGCAGCCAAGGAGGGGGCAATCAGCCCCAGCATTTT.

The gene calls are TRBV11-2 and TRBJ2-2; 9 bases are shared with TRBD2. Trimming cost V 5 bases and J 6 bases; bases outside gene matches: 10. The CDR3 covers 16 residues. CDR1 is SGHAT and CDR2 is FQNNGV in the germline V gene. The CDR3 DNA reads TGTGCCAGCAGCCGGTTGGCGGGAGGGCCGCCCGGGGAGCTGTTTTTT. Translating gives CASSRLAGGPPGELFF.

This chain links TRBV9 with TRBJ1-1; 9 bases fit TRBD1. With V trimmed by 3 bases and J by 4 bases, 7 bases remained unmatched. The CDR3 is 15 residues long. CDR1 and CDR2 from the germline V gene are SGDLS and YYNGEE. The CDR3, as DNA: TGTGCCAGCAGCGATGACAGGGGGGTTGGCACTGAAGCTTTCTTT. Protein sequence: CASSDDRGVGTEAFF.

The chain couples TRBV5-1 to TRBJ2-7, with 9 bases matching TRBD2. V lost 4 bases to trimming and J lost 3 bases; unmatched junction nucleotides: 5. CDR3 length: 14 amino acids. In germline, CDR1 is SGHRS, CDR2 YFSETQ. CDR3 coding DNA: TGCGCCAGCAGCGTATTAGCGGGAGACTACGAGCAGTACTTC. This encodes CASSVLAGDYEQYF. Full variable domain (missing parts from reference TRBV5-1 and TRBJ2-7): KAGVTQTPRYLIKTRGQQVTLSCSPISGHRSVSWYQQTPGQGLQFLFEYFSETQRNKGNFPGRFSGRQFSNSRSEMNVSTLELGDSALYLCASSVLAGDYEQYFGPGTRLTVT.

The chain joins TRBV6-1 to TRBJ2-1, with 8 bases aligning to TRBD2. Trimming at V came to 0 bases and at J to 10 bases, leaving 2 bases not matched to a gene. This CDR3 comprises 13 residues. Germline V lookup: CDR1 MNHNS, CDR2 SASEGT. For the CDR3, the DNA is TGTGCCAGCAGTGAAGCGGCGGGAGGAGAGCAGTTCTTC. Translating gives CASSEAAGGEQFF.

V is TRBV7-9 and J is TRBJ1-1, with a weak D call TRBD1 (5 bases). Trimming left V 5 bases short and J 2 bases short, with 12 bases between. This CDR3 comprises 14 residues. The V gene's germline CDR1 is SEHNR and CDR2 FQNEAQ (reference sequence). CDR3: CASSHGGRNTEAFF. CDR3 nucleotides: TGTGCCAGCAGCCACGGGGGGAGAAACACTGAAGCTTTCTTT.

This chain's CDR3 is CASTPAGGANVLTF. The CDR3 DNA reads TGTGCCAGCACCCCCGCGGGAGGGGCCAACGTCCTGACTTTC. J is TRBJ2-6 and V is TRBV7-9; tentative D call: TRBD2 (6 bases). In germline, CDR1 is SEHNR, CDR2 FQNEAQ (reference sequence). The CDR3 is made up of 14 amino acids. Between the trimmed V and J ends, which lost 7 bases and 4 bases, there was a span of 11 bases. Filled out from reference TRBV7-9 and TRBJ2-6, the complete variable domain reads DTGVSQNPRHKITKRGQNVTFRCDPISEHNRLYWYRQTLGQGPEFLTYFQNEAQLEKSRLLSDRFSAERPKGSFSTLEIQRTEQGDSAMYLCASTPAGGANVLTFGAGSRLTVL.

The rearrangement joins TRBV7-7 to TRBJ2-3, with 10 bases aligning to TRBD2. The germline gives CDR1 SSHAT, CDR2 FNYEAQ (reference sequence). This CDR3 spans 15 amino acids. V lost 2 bases to trimming and J lost 4 bases; unmatched junction nucleotides: 3. As DNA, the CDR3 is TGTGCCAGCAGCTTACTAGCGGGAGAAGCAGATACGCAGTATTTT. Translated: CASSLLAGEADTQYF.

This clone occurred once. V usage is TRBV11-3 and J usage is TRBJ1-1; D possibly corresponds to TRBD1 (5 bases). CDR3 length: 13 amino acids. Per the germline V gene, CDR1 is SGHNT and CDR2 is YENEEA. V lost 5 bases, J lost 8 bases, and 15 bases lay in between. CDR3 amino acids: CASSQNQGGEAFF. The DNA of the CDR3 is TGTGCCAGCAGCCAAAACCAGGGAGGGGAAGCTTTCTTT.

This clone has only one observation. The CDR3 DNA follows: TGCAGCGGGTATAGCGGGAGCGGCACAGATACGCAGTATTTT. Amino acids: CSGYSGSGTDTQYF. The V call is TRBV29-1, the J call TRBJ2-3; the match to TRBD2 covers 9 bases. Germline-derived CDR1 and CDR2 are SQVTM and ANQGSEA. This CDR3 region has 14 residues. The J segment lost 1 base and the V segment lost 7 bases, leaving 6 bases of the junction unmatched.

V and J are TRBV9 and TRBJ1-2; D gene uncertain. The CDR3 contains 14 residues. Trimming left V 2 bases short and J 8 bases short, with 16 bases between. CDR1 SGDLS and CDR2 YYNGEE come from the germline V gene. The CDR3 sequence is CASSVGPSGDGYTF. CDR3 nucleotides: TGTGCCAGCAGCGTTGGCCCCTCGGGTGACGGCTACACCTTC.

This chain connects TRBV11-2 to TRBJ2-7; D not certain. V shed 4 bases and J shed 2 bases, with 18 bases lying between them. Germline values: CDR1 SGHAT, CDR2 FQNNGV. This CDR3 region has 16 residues. In DNA, the CDR3 is TGTGCCAGCAGCTCGCGGACCGGAACTTTGACCTACGAGCAGTACTTC. Residues: CASSSRTGTLTYEQYF. Full variable domain (rest looked up from reference TRBV11-2 and TRBJ2-7): EAGVAQSPRYKIIEKRQSVAFWCNPISGHATLYWYQQILGQGPKLLIQFQNNGVVDDSQLPKDRFSAERLKGVDSTLKIQPAKLEDSAVYLCASSSRTGTLTYEQYFGPGTRLTVT.

This clone was recorded a few times. The chain uses TRBV5-1 and TRBJ2-3; possibly TRBD1 for D (5 bases). This CDR3 is 14 amino acids long. Germline V gives CDR1 SGHRS, CDR2 YFSETQ. With 4 bases removed from V and 4 bases from J, the gap between germline ends came to 13 bases. CDR3 nucleotides: TGCGCCAGCAGCCCCGGGCAGGGCGCAGATACGCAGTATTTT. It specifies CASSPGQGADTQYF.

This chain links TRBV18 with TRBJ2-1; no definite D call. Germline values: CDR1 KGHSH, CDR2 LQKENI. The CDR3 length is 13 residues. The ends were cut back, 4 bases at V and 2 bases at J, with 6 bases in the middle. In DNA, the CDR3 is TGTGCCAGCTCACGCTCGGCCTACAATGAGCAGTTCTTC. Translated, it gives CASSRSAYNEQFF.

CDR3 DNA: TGTGCCAGCAGCTTACGGGAGAGCGGGAGGTCCTACAATGAGCAGTTCTTC. It yields the protein CASSLRESGRSYNEQFF. The chain uses TRBV11-3 and TRBJ2-1, with 9 bases aligning to TRBD2. CDR1 and CDR2 from the germline V gene are SGHNT and YENEEA. This CDR3 has 17 residues. With V trimmed by 2 bases and J by 1 base, 6 bases remained unmatched.

A single count supports this clone. The V call is TRBV5-4, the J call TRBJ2-5; D remains ambiguous. CDR3 length: 11 amino acids. The germline gives CDR1 SGHNT, CDR2 YYREEE (reference sequence). V was shortened by 3 bases and J by 0 bases, with 0 bases between the two germline ends. The chain's CDR3 is CASSYQETQYF. For the CDR3, the DNA is TGTGCCAGCAGCTACCAAGAGACCCAGTACTTC.

This clone is a singleton in its sample. This CDR3 reads CASSLEGGRSEAFF. CDR3 nucleotides: TGTGCCAGCAGCTTAGAAGGGGGGAGGTCTGAAGCTTTCTTT. V and J are TRBV7-9 and TRBJ1-1; a possible D gene is TRBD1 (6 bases). The germline V gene has CDR1 SEHNR and CDR2 FQNEAQ (reference sequence). Trimming left V 1 base short and J 6 bases short, with 12 bases between. The CDR3 totals 14 residues. Together with reference TRBV7-9 and TRBJ1-1, the CDR3 gives the full variable domain: DTGVSQNPRHKITKRGQNVTFRCDPISEHNRLYWYRQTLGQGPEFLTYFQNEAQLEKSRLLSDRFSAERPKGSFSTLEIQRTEQGDSAMYLCASSLEGGRSEAFFGQGTRLTVV.